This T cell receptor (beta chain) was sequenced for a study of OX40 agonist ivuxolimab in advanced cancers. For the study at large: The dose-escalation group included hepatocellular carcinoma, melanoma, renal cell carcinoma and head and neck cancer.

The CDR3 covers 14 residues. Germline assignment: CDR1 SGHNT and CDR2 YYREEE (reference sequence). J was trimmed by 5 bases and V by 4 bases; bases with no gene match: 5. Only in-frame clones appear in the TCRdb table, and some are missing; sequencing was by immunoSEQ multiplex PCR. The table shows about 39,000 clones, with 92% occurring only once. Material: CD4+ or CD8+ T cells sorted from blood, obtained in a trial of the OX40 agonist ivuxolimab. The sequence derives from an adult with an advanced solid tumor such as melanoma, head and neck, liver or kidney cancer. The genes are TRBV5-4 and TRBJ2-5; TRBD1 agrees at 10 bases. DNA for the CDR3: TGTGCCAGCAGCCCCCGGGGACAGGGGGAGACCCAGTACTTC. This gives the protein CASSPRGQGETQYF.